These T cell receptor beta chains were read from a single sample in a study of CD8 T cells in Susac syndrome. TCRdb re-called the immunoSEQ multiplex PCR reads with MiXCR, one entry per CDR3 protein. The repertoire holds some 180,000 distinct CDR3 sequences, with around 96% as singletons. Sequenced sample: CD4+ T cells from PBMCs. These receptors were taken from a human donor in good health. CDR3s include the opening cysteine and the closing phenylalanine or tryptophan. D genes are given only for firm matches. Rows give clone size only sometimes, using once, few, many, or a class for an expanded clone.

TRBJ1-1	.	TRBV20-1	.	TGCAGTGCTAGAGATAGGGTTGAAGCTTTCTTT	CSARDRVEAFF
TRBJ2-7	.	TRBV20-1	TRBD2	TGCAGTGCCCTACTAGCGGCACTTAGCTCCTACGAGCAGTACTTC	CSALLAALSSYEQYF
TRBJ2-3	.	TRBV4-3	TRBD2	TGCGCCAGCAGCCAAGGACTAGCGGGAGAGGCAGATACGCAGTATTTT	CASSQGLAGEADTQYF
TRBJ2-6	.	TRBV6-5	TRBD2	TGTGCCAGCATGAGCGGGAGCTCTGGGGCCAACGTCCTGACTTTC	CASMSGSSGANVLTF
TRBJ2-5	once	TRBV7-2	TRBD1	TGTGCCAGCAGCTTAGCCAGGGGGACGGAGACCCAGTACTTC	CASSLARGTETQYF
TRBJ2-3	.	TRBV14	.	TGTGCCAGCAGCCCCTCGAGGGCCAGGGCGCAGTATTTT	CASSPSRARAQYF
TRBJ2-3	once	TRBV7-2	.	TGTGCCAGCAGCTTAGCCGGGAGACCCACAGATACGCAGTATTTT	CASSLAGRPTDTQYF
TRBJ1-2	.	TRBV28	TRBD1	TGTGCCAGCAGCCAACCTTTACAGGGGGCCGTCTATGGCTACACCTTC	CASSQPLQGAVYGYTF
TRBJ2-2	.	TRBV20-1	.	TGCAGTGCTAGTGGTGACAGGTCGAACACCGGGGAGCTGTTTTTT	CSASGDRSNTGELFF
TRBJ2-2	.	TRBV20-1	.	TGCAGTGCTAGAGATCACGGGACGAACACCGGGGAGCTGTTTTTT	CSARDHGTNTGELFF
TRBJ2-7	.	TRBV5-1	TRBD1	TGCGCCAGCGGGGGTGGAACAGGGGTTACTTACGAGCAGTACTTC	CASGGGTGVTYEQYF
TRBJ1-1	.	TRBV29-1	TRBD1	TGCAGCGTTGGGGACCCGACAGGGCTGGCTTTCTTT	CSVGDPTGLAFF
TRBJ2-7	.	TRBV6-5	.	TGTGCCAGCAGTTACTTTTCGACGACTGCAGGGACGACGCAGTACTTC	CASSYFSTTAGTTQYF
TRBJ1-2	.	TRBV20-1	.	TGCAGTGCTAGACGATACGGACTGAACTATGGCTACACCTTC	CSARRYGLNYGYTF
TRBJ2-4	.	TRBV3-1	TRBD2	TGTGCCAGCAGCCAAGACCGGACTAGTCAGAGCATTCAGTACTTC	CASSQDRTSQSIQYF
TRBJ2-7	.	TRBV29-1	.	TGCAGCGTTGAAGAGACTTTAACCTACGAGCAGTACTTC	CSVEETLTYEQYF
TRBJ2-5	.	TRBV7-9	TRBD2	TGTGCCAGCAGCTTGGGGACTATCCCCCAAGAGACCCAGTACTTC	CASSLGTIPQETQYF
TRBJ2-1	.	TRBV2	TRBD2	TGTGCCAGCAGTGGCGCTAGCGGGAGTGTCAATGAGCAGTTCTTC	CASSGASGSVNEQFF
TRBJ2-1	once	TRBV6-5	.	TGTGCCAGCAGAAAGGGAGTGATCGCCTACAATGAGCAGTTCTTC	CASRKGVIAYNEQFF
TRBJ2-3	.	TRBV20-1	.	TGCAGTGCTCTCGCCGGGGGCGGCACAGATACGCAGTATTTT	CSALAGGGTDTQYF
TRBJ2-1	once	TRBV5-1	.	TGCGCCAGCAGCTTACCCATGAATGAGCAGTTCTTC	CASSLPMNEQFF
TRBJ2-3	.	TRBV7-3	TRBD1	TGTGCCAGCAGCCATCCGGGACAGGTCACAGATACGCAGTATTTT	CASSHPGQVTDTQYF
TRBJ2-7	.	TRBV6-5	.	TGTGCCAGCAGTGCCGGCTACGAGCAGTACTTC	CASSAGYEQYF
TRBJ2-1	.	TRBV20-1	TRBD2	TGCAGTGCTAGGCCAGGACTAGCGTATTACAATGAGCAGTTCTTC	CSARPGLAYYNEQFF
TRBJ1-1	.	TRBV29-1	.	TGCAGCCTCGGGGGGTCGAGGACTGAAGCTTTCTTT	CSLGGSRTEAFF
TRBJ1-1	once	TRBV12-3/TRBV12-4	TRBD1	TGTGCCAGCGCGAGACTCCCGGGACAGGGGTTGAACACTGAAGCTTTCTTT	CASARLPGQGLNTEAFF
TRBJ2-2	.	TRBV7-2	TRBD2	TGTGCCAGCAGAAGGCTTAGCGGGAGGGCCCCCGGGGAGCTGTTTTTT	CASRRLSGRAPGELFF
TRBJ2-5	.	TRBV6-5	TRBD1	TGTGCCAGCAGACGACAGGGAATGTTGACCCAGTACTTC	CASRRQGMLTQYF
TRBJ2-3	.	TRBV20-1	TRBD2	TGCAGTGCTAGGAGGACTAGCGGGAAGCCAGATACGCAGTATTTT	CSARRTSGKPDTQYF
TRBJ2-7	.	TRBV27	.	TGTGCCAGCACCCGACTCCTCGGGGACAACTACGAGCAGTACTTC	CASTRLLGDNYEQYF
TRBJ2-3	once	TRBV29-1	.	TGCAGCGTTGCGTACGATACGCAGTATTTT	CSVAYDTQYF
TRBJ2-6	.	TRBV29-1	.	TGCAGCGCTTTACCCACTACTGAAACCTCGGGCGGGGCCAACGTCCTGACTTTC	CSALPTTETSGGANVLTF
TRBJ2-1	.	TRBV7-9	.	TGTGCCAGCAGGCACGCGGGTTCTCGTATCAATGAGCAGTTCTTC	CASRHAGSRINEQFF
TRBJ2-7	.	TRBV6-2/TRBV6-3	.	TGTGCCAGCAGACCCTCCCACGGAGCCACCTACGAGCAGTACTTC	CASRPSHGATYEQYF
TRBJ2-1	.	TRBV5-1	.	TGCGCCAGCAGCTTGGGACTCTTTGGGGATGAGCAGTTCTTC	CASSLGLFGDEQFF
TRBJ2-3	.	TRBV29-1	.	TGCAGCGCTAGGAGCAGGGCCGGGGATACGCAGTATTTT	CSARSRAGDTQYF
TRBJ1-1	few	TRBV29-1	TRBD1	TGCAGCGTGGACAGGGGTGACACTGAAGCTTTCTTT	CSVDRGDTEAFF
TRBJ1-1	.	TRBV18	.	TGTGCCAGCTCACAATCGACAGGAAACACTGAAGCTTTCTTT	CASSQSTGNTEAFF
TRBJ2-3	.	TRBV5-1	TRBD1	TGCGCCAGCAGCGACCCAGGGGGAGATACGCAGTATTTT	CASSDPGGDTQYF
TRBJ2-3	.	TRBV29-1	.	TGCAGCGCCCAGGCTAGCGCCGCTAGCACAGATACGCAGTATTTT	CSAQASAASTDTQYF
TRBJ2-2	.	TRBV7-9	.	TGTGCCAGCAGAGACAGTCAAGTTAACACCGGGGAGCTGTTTTTT	CASRDSQVNTGELFF
TRBJ1-1	.	TRBV9	.	TGTGCCAGCAGTGGGGGAAGGAAGAGGAACACTGAAGCTTTCTTT	CASSGGRKRNTEAFF